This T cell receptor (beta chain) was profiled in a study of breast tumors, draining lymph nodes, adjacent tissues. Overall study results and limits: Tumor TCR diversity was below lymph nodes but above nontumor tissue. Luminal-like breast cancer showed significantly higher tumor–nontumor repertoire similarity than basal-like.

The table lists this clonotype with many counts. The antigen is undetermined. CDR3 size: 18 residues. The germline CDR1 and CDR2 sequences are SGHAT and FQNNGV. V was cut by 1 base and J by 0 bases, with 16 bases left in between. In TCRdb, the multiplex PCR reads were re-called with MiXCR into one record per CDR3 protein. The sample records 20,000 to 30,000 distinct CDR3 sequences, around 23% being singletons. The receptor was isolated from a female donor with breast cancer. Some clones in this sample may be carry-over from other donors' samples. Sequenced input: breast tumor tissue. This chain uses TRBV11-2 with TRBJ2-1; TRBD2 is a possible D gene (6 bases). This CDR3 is CASSLGALMRDSYNEQFF. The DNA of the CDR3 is TGTGCCAGCAGCTTAGGGGCCCTCATGCGGGACTCCTACAATGAGCAGTTCTTC.